Below, one T cell receptor (beta chain) is given with its context. These data belong to a study of cytomegalovirus exposure and HLA in healthy donors. V dropped 8 bases and J dropped 8; count of bases not matched to a gene: 4. CDR3 size: 13 residues. Germline assignment: CDR1 MNHNS and CDR2 SASEGT. The PCR employed 60 Vbeta primers together with 13 Jbeta primers. Assay: immunoSEQ multiplex PCR; the TCRdb copy retains only in-frame clones and omits some. Of 100,000 to 150,000 clones listed, 75% are singletons. This sequence joins TRBV6-1 and TRBJ2-1; 12 nucleotides line up with TRBD2. The sequence derives from a woman aged 45 to 65 in good health and CMV-seronegative. The material sequenced was PBMCs. The CDR3: CASRLAGEHEQFF. CDR3 bases: TGTGCCAGCCGACTAGCGGGAGAGCATGAGCAGTTCTTC.